The clone carrying this T cell receptor beta chain showed up many times. Its cognate antigen is unknown. The data were obtained in a study of T cell repertoires in cytomegalovirus infection. Study-wide background: It can be stated that public TCR beta signatures indicated CMV infection as well as a matching HLA type.

V lost 0 bases, J lost 7 bases, and 5 bases stayed unmatched. Germline lookup yields CDR1 MGHRA and CDR2 YSYEKL. The CDR3 is 14 amino acids. General study findings and limits: Ex vivo responses were dominated by HLA-C-restricted CMV-specific TCR beta clonotypes. Individuals carrying CMV plus the relevant HLA were identified by cumulative frequency of public TCR beta families.

One entry per CDR3 protein, called by TCRdb with MiXCR from the reads. This table has 100,000 to 150,000 distinct CDR3 sequences, roughly 8.2% appearing once. The gene calls are TRBV4-1 and TRBJ1-1; TRBD1 matches 7 bases. The source is a human donor in good health (CMV status not recorded). Some clones in this sample may be carry-over from other donors' samples. Sample: PBMCs. The CDR3 sequence is CASSQEEGQYEAFF. CDR3 in DNA: TGCGCCAGCAGCCAAGAAGAGGGACAGTATGAAGCTTTCTTT.